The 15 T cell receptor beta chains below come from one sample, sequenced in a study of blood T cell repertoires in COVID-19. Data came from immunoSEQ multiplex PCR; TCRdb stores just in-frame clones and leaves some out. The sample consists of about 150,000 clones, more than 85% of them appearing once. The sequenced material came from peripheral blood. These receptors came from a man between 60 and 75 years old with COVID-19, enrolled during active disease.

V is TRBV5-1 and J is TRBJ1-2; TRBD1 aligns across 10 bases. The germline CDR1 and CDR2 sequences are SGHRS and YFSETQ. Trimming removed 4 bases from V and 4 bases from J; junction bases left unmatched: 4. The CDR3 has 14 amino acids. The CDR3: CASSTGTGAYGYTF. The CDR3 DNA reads TGCGCCAGCAGCACTGGGACAGGGGCCTATGGCTACACCTTC.

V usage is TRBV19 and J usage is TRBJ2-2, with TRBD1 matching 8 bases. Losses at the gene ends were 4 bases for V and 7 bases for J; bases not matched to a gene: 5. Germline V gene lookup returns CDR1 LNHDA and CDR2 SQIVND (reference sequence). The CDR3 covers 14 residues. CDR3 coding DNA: TGTGCCAGTAGTAGGACAGGGAGGATCGGGGAGCTGTTTTTT. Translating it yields CASSRTGRIGELFF.

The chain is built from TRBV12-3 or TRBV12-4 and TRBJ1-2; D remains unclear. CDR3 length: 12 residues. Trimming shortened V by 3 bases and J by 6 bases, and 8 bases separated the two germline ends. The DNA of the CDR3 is TGTGCCAGCAGTTTCAGTCCACATGGCTACACCTTC. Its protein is CASSFSPHGYTF.

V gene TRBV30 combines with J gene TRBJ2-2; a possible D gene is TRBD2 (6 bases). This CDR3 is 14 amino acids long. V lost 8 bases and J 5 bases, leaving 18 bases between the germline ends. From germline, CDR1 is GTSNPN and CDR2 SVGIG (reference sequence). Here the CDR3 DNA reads TGTGCCGCTTCGGAGGGCCCTAGAACCGGGGAGCTGTTTTTT. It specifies CAASEGPRTGELFF.

Here the CDR3 reads CATSDPSAPSGEQFF. CDR3 in DNA: TGTGCCACCAGTGATCCTTCAGCCCCCTCGGGTGAGCAGTTCTTC. The V and J genes are TRBV24-1 and TRBJ2-1; D remains ambiguous. CDR1 is KGHDR and CDR2 is SFDVKD in the germline V gene. The CDR3 runs 15 residues. V lost 3 bases and J 9 bases, leaving 17 bases between the germline ends.

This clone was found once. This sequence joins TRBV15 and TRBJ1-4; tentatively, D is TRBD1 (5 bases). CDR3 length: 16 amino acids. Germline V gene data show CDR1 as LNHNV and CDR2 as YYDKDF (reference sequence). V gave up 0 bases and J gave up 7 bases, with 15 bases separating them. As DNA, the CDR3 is TGTGCCACCAGCAGAGACCTGGGGGGGGTGAGTGAAAAACTGTTTTTT. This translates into CATSRDLGGVSEKLFF.

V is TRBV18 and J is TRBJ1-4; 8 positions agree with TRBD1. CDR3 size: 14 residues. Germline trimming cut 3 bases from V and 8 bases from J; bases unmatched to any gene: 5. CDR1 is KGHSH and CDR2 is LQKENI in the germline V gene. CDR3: CASSPDRVREKLFF. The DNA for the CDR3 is TGTGCCAGCTCACCGGACAGGGTTCGGGAAAAACTGTTTTTT.

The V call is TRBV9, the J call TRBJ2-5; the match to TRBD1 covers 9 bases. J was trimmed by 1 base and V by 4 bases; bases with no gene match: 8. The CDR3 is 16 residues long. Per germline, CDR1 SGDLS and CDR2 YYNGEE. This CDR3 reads CASSLGGQGGQETQYF. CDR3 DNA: TGTGCCAGCAGCCTAGGGGGACAGGGTGGCCAAGAGACCCAGTACTTC.

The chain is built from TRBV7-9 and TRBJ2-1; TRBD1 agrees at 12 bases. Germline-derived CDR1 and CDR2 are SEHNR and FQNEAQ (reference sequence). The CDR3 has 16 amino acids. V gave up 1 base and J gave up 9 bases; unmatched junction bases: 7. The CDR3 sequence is CASSLGDRGLTGEQFF. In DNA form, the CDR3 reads TGTGCCAGCAGCTTAGGGGACAGGGGGCTTACAGGTGAGCAGTTCTTC. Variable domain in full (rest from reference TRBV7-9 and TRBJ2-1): DTGVSQNPRHKITKRGQNVTFRCDPISEHNRLYWYRQTLGQGPEFLTYFQNEAQLEKSRLLSDRFSAERPKGSFSTLEIQRTEQGDSAMYLCASSLGDRGLTGEQFFGPGTRLTVL.

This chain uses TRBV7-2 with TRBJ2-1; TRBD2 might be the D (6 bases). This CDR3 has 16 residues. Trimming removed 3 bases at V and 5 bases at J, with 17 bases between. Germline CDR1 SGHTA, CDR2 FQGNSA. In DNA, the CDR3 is TGTGCCAGCAGCTTTCAGACTAGATCGTGGAACAATGAGCAGTTCTTC. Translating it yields CASSFQTRSWNNEQFF.

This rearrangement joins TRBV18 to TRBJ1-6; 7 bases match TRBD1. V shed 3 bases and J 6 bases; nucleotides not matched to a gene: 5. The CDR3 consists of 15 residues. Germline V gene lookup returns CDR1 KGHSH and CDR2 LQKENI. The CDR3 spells CASSPQTGPNSPLHF. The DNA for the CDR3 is TGTGCCAGCTCACCCCAGACAGGGCCTAATTCACCCCTCCACTTT.

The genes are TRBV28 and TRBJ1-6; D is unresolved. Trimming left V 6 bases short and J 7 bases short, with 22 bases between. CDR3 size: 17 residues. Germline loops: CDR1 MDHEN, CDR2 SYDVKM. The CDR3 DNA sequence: TGTGCCAGCAGAAGCATCGGGGAGTCGGGATCAAATTCACCCCTCCACTTT. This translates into CASRSIGESGSNSPLHF.

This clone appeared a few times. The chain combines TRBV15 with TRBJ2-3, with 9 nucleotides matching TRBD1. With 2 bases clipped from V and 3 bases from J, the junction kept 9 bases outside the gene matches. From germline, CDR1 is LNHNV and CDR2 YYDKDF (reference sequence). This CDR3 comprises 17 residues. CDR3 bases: TGTGCCACCAGCAGATCCGACAGGGGGGCGGGTACAGATACGCAGTATTTT. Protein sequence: CATSRSDRGAGTDTQYF.

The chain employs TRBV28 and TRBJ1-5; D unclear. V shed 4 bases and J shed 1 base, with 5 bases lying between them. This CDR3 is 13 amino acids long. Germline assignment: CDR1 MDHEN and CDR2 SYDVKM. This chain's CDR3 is CASSSGSNQPQHF. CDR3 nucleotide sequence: TGTGCCAGCAGTTCAGGAAGCAATCAGCCCCAGCATTTT.

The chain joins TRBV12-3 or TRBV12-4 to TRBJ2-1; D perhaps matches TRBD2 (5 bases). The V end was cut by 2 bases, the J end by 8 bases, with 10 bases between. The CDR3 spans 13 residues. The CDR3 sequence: CASSLSAVDEQFF. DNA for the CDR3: TGTGCCAGCAGTTTATCAGCGGTTGATGAGCAGTTCTTC.